Shown below are 6 T cell receptor beta chains from a single sample sequenced in a study of CD8 T cells in Susac syndrome. RNA in amounts of roughly 0.5 to 1 ug was reverse transcribed with random hexamers. A single record per CDR3 protein comes from TCRdb applying MiXCR to the immunoSEQ multiplex PCR reads. The data contain 140,000 to 150,000 distinct CDR3 sequences, approximately 95% of them singletons. Sequencing was done on a sample of CD4+ T cells from PBMCs. Receptors were obtained from a human donor in good health.

CDR3 nucleotides: TGTGCCAGCAGTTACTCGAAGACCGGCAGACAGAATTCACCCCTCCACTTT. Translating gives CASSYSKTGRQNSPLHF. The chain joins TRBV6-5 to TRBJ1-6, with a weak D call TRBD1 (5 bases). CDR3 size: 17 residues. The V end lost 0 bases, the J end lost 7 bases, and 16 bases lay between the germline ends. CDR1 is MNHEY and CDR2 is SVGAGI in the germline V gene.

The V gene is TRBV28, the J gene TRBJ2-7; D is undetermined. The germline gives CDR1 MDHEN, CDR2 SYDVKM. V was shortened by 3 bases and J by 3 bases, with 6 bases between the two germline ends. The CDR3 covers 12 residues. This CDR3 is CASSLFLYEQYF. The CDR3 region has the DNA TGTGCCAGCAGTTTGTTTCTCTACGAGCAGTACTTC.

The chain uses TRBV5-1 and TRBJ2-1, with D tentatively TRBD2 (6 bases). The CDR3 runs to 16 residues. The V gene lost 0 bases and the J gene lost 2 bases, with 12 bases spanning the gap. Germline CDR1 and CDR2: SGHRS and YFSETQ. The CDR3 region has the DNA TGCGCCAGCAGCTTGGCAGGGCGGGGCACCTACAATGAGCAGTTCTTC. Translation: CASSLAGRGTYNEQFF.

V gene TRBV29-1 combines with J gene TRBJ2-1; 8 bases agree with TRBD1. The CDR3 spans 14 residues. After removal of 3 bases from V and 7 bases from J, the junction contained 8 bases not matched to a gene. CDR1 is SQVTM and CDR2 is ANQGSEA in the germline V gene. As DNA, the CDR3 is TGCAGCGTTGACAGGACAGGGATAGAAAATGAGCAGTTCTTC. Its translation: CSVDRTGIENEQFF.

V gene TRBV19 combines with J gene TRBJ2-2; D might be TRBD1 (5 bases). The V gene's germline CDR1 is LNHDA and CDR2 SQIVND (reference sequence). V shed 7 bases and J shed 1 base, with 10 bases lying between them. This CDR3 is built from 14 residues. CDR3 residues: CASTPGQNTGELFF. Here the CDR3 DNA reads TGTGCCAGTACTCCCGGACAGAACACCGGGGAGCTGTTTTTT.

J is TRBJ1-1 and V is TRBV6-1; the D gene is possibly TRBD1 (6 bases). This CDR3 is built from 12 residues. Germline V gene lookup returns CDR1 MNHNS and CDR2 SASEGT. Trimming took off 11 bases at V and 3 bases at J, with 13 bases between the two ends. CDR3 nucleotides: TGTGCCGTCCAGGGGTTCGACACTGAAGCTTTCTTT. This sequence encodes CAVQGFDTEAFF.